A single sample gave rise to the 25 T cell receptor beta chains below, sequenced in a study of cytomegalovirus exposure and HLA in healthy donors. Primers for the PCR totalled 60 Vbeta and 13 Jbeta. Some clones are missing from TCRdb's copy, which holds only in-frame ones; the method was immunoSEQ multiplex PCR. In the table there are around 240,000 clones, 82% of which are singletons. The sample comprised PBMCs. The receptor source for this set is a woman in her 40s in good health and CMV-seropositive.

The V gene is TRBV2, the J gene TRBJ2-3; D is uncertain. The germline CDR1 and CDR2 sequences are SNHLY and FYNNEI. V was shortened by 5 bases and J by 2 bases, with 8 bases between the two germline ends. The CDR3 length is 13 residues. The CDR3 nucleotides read TGTGCCAGCAGTTTTCCTATCACAGATACGCAGTATTTT. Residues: CASSFPITDTQYF.

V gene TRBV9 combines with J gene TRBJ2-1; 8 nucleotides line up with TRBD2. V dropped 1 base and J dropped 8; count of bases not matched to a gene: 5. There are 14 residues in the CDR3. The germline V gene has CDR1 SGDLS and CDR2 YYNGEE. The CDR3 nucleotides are TGTGCCAGCAGCGTAAGAAGCGGGAGAGATGAGCAGTTCTTC. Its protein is CASSVRSGRDEQFF. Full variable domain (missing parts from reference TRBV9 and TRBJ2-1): DSGVTQTPKHLITATGQRVTLRCSPRSGDLSVYWYQQSLDQGLQFLIQYYNGEERAKGNILERFSAQQFPDLHSELNLSSLELGDSALYFCASSVRSGRDEQFFGPGTRLTVL.

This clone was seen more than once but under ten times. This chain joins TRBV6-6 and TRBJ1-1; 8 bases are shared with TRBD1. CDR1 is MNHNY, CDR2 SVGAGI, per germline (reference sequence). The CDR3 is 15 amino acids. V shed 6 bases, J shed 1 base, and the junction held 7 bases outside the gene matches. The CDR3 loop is CASRPGQGKNTEAFF. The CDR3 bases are TGTGCCAGCAGACCAGGACAGGGCAAGAACACTGAAGCTTTCTTT.

The CDR3 bases are TGCAGCGCCTCGGGGGAGATGGCAACTAATGAAAAACTGTTTTTT. Translation: CSASGEMATNEKLFF. The chain has TRBV29-1 and TRBJ1-4; possible D gene TRBD1, 5 bases. Deletions cut 7 bases from V and 0 bases from J, with 15 bases between. The germline V gene encodes CDR1 SQVTM and CDR2 ANQGSEA. This CDR3 spans 15 amino acids. Together with reference TRBV29-1 and TRBJ1-4, the CDR3 gives the full variable domain: SAVISQKPSRDICQRGTSLTIQCQVDSQVTMMFWYRQQPGQSLTLIATANQGSEATYESGFVIDKFPISRPNLTFSTLTVSNMSPEDSSIYLCSASGEMATNEKLFFGSGTQLSVL.

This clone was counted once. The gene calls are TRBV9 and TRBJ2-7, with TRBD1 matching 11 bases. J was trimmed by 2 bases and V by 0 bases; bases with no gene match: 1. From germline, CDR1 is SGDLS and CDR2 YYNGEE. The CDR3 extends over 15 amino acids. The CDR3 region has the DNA TGTGCCAGCAGCGTAGGGGGACAGGGGGCCTACGAGCAGTACTTC. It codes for CASSVGGQGAYEQYF.

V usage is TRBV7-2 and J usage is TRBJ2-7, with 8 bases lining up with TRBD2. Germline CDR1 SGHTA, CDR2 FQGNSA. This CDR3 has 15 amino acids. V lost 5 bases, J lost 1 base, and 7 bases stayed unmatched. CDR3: CASSALAVPSYEQYF. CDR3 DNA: TGTGCCAGCAGCGCACTAGCGGTCCCTTCCTACGAGCAGTACTTC.

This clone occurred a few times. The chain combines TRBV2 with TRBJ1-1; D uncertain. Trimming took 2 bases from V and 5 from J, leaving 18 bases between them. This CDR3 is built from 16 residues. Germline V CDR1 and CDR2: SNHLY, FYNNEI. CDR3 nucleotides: TGTGCCAGCAGTGAATTTTCTGGGGAGGTGGGGACTGAAGCTTTCTTT. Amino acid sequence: CASSEFSGEVGTEAFF.

CDR3 amino acids: CASSPEESNYGYTF. DNA for the CDR3: TGTGCCAGCAGCCCGGAGGAGAGTAACTATGGCTACACCTTC. The rearrangement joins TRBV6-1 to TRBJ1-2; no clear D. Germline values: CDR1 MNHNS, CDR2 SASEGT. The V gene lost 6 bases and the J gene lost 1 base, with 12 bases spanning the gap. This CDR3 contains 14 residues.

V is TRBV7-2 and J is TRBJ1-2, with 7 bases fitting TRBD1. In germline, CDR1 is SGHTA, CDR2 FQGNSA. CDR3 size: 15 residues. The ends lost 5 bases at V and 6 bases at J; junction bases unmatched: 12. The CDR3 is CASSIEQGRVDGYTF. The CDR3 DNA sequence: TGTGCCAGCAGCATAGAACAGGGGCGGGTTGATGGCTACACCTTC.

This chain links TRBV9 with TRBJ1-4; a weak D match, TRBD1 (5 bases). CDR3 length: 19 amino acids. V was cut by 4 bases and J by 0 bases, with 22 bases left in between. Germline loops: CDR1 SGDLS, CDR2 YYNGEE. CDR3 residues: CASSLLGGNMGATNEKLFF. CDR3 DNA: TGTGCCAGCAGCCTCCTCGGGGGGAATATGGGGGCAACTAATGAAAAACTGTTTTTT. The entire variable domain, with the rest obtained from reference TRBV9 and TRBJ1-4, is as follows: DSGVTQTPKHLITATGQRVTLRCSPRSGDLSVYWYQQSLDQGLQFLIQYYNGEERAKGNILERFSAQQFPDLHSELNLSSLELGDSALYFCASSLLGGNMGATNEKLFFGSGTQLSVL.

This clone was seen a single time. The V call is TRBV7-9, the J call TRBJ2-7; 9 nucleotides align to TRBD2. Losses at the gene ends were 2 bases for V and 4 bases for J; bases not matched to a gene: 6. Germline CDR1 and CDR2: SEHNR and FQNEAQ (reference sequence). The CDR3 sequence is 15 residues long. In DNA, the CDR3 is TGTGCCAGCAGCTTAATCGCTAGCGGGATATACGAGCAGTACTTC. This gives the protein CASSLIASGIYEQYF.

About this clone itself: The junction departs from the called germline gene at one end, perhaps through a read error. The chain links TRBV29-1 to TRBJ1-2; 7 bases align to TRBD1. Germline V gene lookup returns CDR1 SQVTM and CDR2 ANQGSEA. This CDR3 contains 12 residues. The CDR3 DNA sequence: TGCAGCGTTGGTTCGACAAACAGGGGATTAGACTTC. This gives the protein CSVGSTNRGLDF.

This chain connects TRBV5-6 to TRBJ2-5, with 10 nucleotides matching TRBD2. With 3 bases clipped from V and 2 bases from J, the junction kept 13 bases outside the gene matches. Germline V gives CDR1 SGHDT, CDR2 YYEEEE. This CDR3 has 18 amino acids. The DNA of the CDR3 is TGTGCCAGCAGCTGGCGGGCTAGCGGGAGTGGGGGGCAAGAGACCCAGTACTTC. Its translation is CASSWRASGSGGQETQYF.

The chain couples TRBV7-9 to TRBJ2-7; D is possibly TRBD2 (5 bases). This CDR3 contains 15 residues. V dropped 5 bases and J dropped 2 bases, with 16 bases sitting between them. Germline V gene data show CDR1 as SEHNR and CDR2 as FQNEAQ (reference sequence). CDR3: CASSNLRADPYEQYF. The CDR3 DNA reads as TGTGCCAGCAGCAACCTGCGGGCGGATCCCTACGAGCAGTACTTC.

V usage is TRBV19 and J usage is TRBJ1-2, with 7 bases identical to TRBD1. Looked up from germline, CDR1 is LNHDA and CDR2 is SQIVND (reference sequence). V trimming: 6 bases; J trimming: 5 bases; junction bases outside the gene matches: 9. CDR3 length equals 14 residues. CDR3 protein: CASSSTGNSYGYTF. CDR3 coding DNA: TGTGCCAGTAGCTCGACAGGGAATTCTTATGGCTACACCTTC.

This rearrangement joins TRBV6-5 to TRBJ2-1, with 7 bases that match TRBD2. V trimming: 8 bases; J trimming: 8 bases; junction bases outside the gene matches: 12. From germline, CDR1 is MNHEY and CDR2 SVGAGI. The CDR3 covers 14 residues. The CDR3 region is CASSLRREFYEQFF. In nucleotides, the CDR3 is TGTGCCAGCTCACTTAGGCGGGAGTTCTATGAGCAGTTCTTC.

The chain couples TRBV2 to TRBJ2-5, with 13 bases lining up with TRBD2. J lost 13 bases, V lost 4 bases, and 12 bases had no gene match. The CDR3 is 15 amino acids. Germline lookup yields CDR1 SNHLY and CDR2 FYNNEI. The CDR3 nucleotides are TGTGCCAGCAGTGGAGGGACTAGCGGGGTACCCCCCCCGTACTTC. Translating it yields CASSGGTSGVPPPYF.

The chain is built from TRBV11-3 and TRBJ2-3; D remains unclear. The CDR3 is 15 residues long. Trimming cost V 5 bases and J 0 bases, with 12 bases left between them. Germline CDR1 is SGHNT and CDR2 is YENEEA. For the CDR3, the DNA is TGTGCCAGCAGCCGACTCCGCGGAAGCACAGATACGCAGTATTTT. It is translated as CASSRLRGSTDTQYF.

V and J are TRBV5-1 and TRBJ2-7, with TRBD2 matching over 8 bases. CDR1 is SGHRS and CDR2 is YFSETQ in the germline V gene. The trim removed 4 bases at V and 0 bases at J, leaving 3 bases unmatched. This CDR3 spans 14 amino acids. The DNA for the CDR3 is TGCGCCAGCAGCGTTACTAGCGGCTCCTACGAGCAGTACTTC. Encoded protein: CASSVTSGSYEQYF.

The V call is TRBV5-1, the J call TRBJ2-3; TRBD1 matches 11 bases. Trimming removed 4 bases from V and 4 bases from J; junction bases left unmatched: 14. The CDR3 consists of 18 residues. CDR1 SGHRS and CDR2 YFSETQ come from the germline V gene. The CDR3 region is CASSPGGTGGLGADTQYF. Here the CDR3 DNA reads TGCGCCAGCAGCCCGGGAGGGACAGGGGGACTCGGCGCAGATACGCAGTATTTT.

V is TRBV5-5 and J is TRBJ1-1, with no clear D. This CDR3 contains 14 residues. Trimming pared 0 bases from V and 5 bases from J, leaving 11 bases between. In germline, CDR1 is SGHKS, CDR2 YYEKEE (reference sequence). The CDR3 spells CASSLGRPVTEAFF. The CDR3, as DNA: TGTGCCAGCAGCTTGGGCAGGCCTGTTACTGAAGCTTTCTTT.

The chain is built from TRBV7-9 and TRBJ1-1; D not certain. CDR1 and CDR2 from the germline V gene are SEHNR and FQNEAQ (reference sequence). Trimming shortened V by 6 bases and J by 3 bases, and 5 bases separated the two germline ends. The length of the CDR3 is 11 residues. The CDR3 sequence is CASSPDTEAFF. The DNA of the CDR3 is TGTGCCAGCAGTCCTGACACTGAAGCTTTCTTT.

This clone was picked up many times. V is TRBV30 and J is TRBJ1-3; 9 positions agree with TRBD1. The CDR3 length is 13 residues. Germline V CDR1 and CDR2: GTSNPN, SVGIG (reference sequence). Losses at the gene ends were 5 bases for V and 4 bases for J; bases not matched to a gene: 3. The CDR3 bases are TGTGCCTGGGACAGGGGGAGCGGAAACACCATATATTTT. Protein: CAWDRGSGNTIYF.

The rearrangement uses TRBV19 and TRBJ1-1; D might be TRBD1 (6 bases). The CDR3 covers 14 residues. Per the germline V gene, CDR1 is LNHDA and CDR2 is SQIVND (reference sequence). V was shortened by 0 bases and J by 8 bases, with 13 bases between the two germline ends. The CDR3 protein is CASSIDQGGMEAFF. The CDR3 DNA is TGTGCCAGTAGTATAGATCAAGGGGGAATGGAAGCTTTCTTT.

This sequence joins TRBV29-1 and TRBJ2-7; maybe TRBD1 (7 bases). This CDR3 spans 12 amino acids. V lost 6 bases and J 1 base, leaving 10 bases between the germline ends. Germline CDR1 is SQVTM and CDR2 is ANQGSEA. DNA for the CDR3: TGCAGCGTGCGGGACAGTTCCTACGAGCAGTACTTC. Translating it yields CSVRDSSYEQYF.